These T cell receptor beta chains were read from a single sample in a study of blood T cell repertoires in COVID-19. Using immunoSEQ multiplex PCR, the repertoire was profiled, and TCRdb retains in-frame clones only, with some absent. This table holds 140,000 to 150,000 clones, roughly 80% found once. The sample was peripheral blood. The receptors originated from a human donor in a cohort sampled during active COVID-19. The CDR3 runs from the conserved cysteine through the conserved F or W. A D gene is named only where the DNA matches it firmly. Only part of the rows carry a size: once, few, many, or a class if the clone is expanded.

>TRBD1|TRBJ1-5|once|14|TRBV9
CASSLGTGPKPQHF
TGTGCCAGCAGCCTTGGGACAGGTCCTAAGCCCCAGCATTTT
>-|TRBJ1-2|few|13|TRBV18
CASSLTGTRGYTF
TGTGCCAGCTCACTAACAGGGACGCGCGGCTACACCTTC
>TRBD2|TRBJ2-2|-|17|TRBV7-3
CASSLIAGGPRVGELFF
TGTGCCAGCAGCTTAATAGCGGGGGGGCCCCGGGTCGGGGAGCTGTTTTTT
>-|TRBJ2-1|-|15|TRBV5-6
CASSLAGVAYNEQFF
TGTGCCAGCAGCTTGGCAGGGGTAGCCTACAATGAGCAGTTCTTC
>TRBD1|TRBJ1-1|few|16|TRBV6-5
CASSYPTGGVNTEAFF
TGTGCCAGCAGTTACCCGACAGGGGGTGTGAACACTGAAGCTTTCTTT
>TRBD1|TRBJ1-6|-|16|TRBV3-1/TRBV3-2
CASTLGTGGRGSPLHF
TGTGCCAGCACCCTAGGGACAGGGGGCCGGGGTTCACCCCTCCACTTT
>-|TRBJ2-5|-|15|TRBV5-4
CASSLWQIIQETQYF
TGTGCCAGCAGCTTGTGGCAGATAATACAAGAGACCCAGTACTTC
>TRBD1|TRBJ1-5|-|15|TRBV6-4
CASSVGTGGNQPQHF
TGTGCCAGCAGTGTGGGGACAGGTGGGAATCAGCCCCAGCATTTT
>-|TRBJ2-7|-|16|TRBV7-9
CASSLGGGTGGHEQYF
TGTGCCAGCAGCTTAGGGGGAGGGACAGGAGGCCACGAGCAGTACTTC
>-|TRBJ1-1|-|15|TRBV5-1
CASSATQISNTEAFF
TGCGCCAGCAGCGCCACACAGATTTCGAACACTGAAGCTTTCTTT
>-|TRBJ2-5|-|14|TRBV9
CASSVDPYQETQYF
TGTGCCAGCAGCGTAGATCCGTACCAAGAGACCCAGTACTTC
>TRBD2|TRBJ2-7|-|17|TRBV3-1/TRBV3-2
CASSRGLAGGNTYEQYF
TGTGCCAGCAGCCGAGGACTAGCGGGGGGGAATACCTACGAGCAGTACTTC
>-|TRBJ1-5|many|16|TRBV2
CASSTRGEGGHQPQHF
TGTGCCAGCAGTACCCGGGGAGAAGGAGGTCATCAGCCCCAGCATTTT
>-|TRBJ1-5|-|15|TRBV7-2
CASSLRGGGNQPQHF
TGTGCCAGCAGCCTCAGGGGAGGGGGCAATCAGCCCCAGCATTTT
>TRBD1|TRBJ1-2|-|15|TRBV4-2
CASSHRTGPEYGYTF
TGTGCCAGCAGCCATCGGACAGGTCCCGAATATGGCTACACCTTC
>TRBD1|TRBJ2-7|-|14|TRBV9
CASSPTGVDYEQYF
TGTGCCAGCAGTCCGACAGGGGTGGACTACGAGCAGTACTTC
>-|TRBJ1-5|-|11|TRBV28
CASSYREPQHF
TGTGCCAGCAGCTACCGTGAGCCCCAGCATTTT
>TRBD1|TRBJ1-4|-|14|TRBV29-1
CSVPSRGNNEKLFF
TGCAGCGTTCCCTCCAGGGGGAACAATGAAAAACTGTTTTTT
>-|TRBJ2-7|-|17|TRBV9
CASSVGSWETQEYEQYF
TGTGCCAGCAGCGTAGGGTCGTGGGAGACTCAGGAGTACGAGCAGTACTTC
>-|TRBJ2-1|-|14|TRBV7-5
CARSFGGGYNEQFF
TGTGCCAGAAGCTTTGGGGGGGGTTACAATGAGCAGTTCTTC
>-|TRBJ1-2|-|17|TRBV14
CASSQEWATGSGYGYTF
TGTGCCAGCAGCCAAGAGTGGGCCACCGGGAGTGGCTATGGCTACACCTTC
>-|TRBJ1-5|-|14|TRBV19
CASKTGNSNQPQHF
TGTGCCAGTAAGACAGGTAATAGCAATCAGCCCCAGCATTTT
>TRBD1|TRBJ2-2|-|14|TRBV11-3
CASSSGQGAGELFF
TGTGCCAGCAGCTCGGGACAGGGAGCCGGGGAGCTGTTTTTT
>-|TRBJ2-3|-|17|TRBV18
CASSPTWQGLRTDTQYF
TGTGCCAGCTCACCAACTTGGCAGGGACTGAGGACAGATACGCAGTATTTT
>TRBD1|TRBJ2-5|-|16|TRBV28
CASSSRRQGARETQYF
TGTGCCAGCAGTTCCCGCCGCCAGGGGGCCCGGGAGACCCAGTACTTC
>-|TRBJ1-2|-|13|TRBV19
CASSTEYRTGYTF
TGTGCCAGTAGTACTGAATACAGGACGGGCTACACCTTC
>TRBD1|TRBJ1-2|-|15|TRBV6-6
CASSPRTGTFYGYTF
TGTGCCAGCAGTCCCAGGACAGGGACCTTCTATGGCTACACCTTC